Sequencing of this T cell receptor (beta chain) was carried out in a study of CD8 T cells in ankylosing spondylitis. Overall study results and limits: Some motif variants were previously reported in reactive arthritis synovial fluid and blood. Those disease-linked clones were CD8+; they were also relatively rare in peripheral blood. The study looked at matched synovial fluid samples from ankylosing spondylitis patients. Disease-linked clones were reported to be significantly enriched there. For ankylosing spondylitis blood, a TCR beta motif of 7 or 8 highly homologous variants appeared characteristic.

Turning to this clonotype: The antigen is unknown.

The CDR3 contains 15 residues. V was cut by 5 bases and J by 4 bases, with 17 bases left in between. The authors made TCR beta libraries by quantitative 5'-RACE with molecular barcodes. TCRdb used MiXCR to reprocess the 5' RACE reads, holding one entry per CDR3 protein. The data hold around 430,000 distinct CDR3 sequences, with 15% to 20% observed a single time. The chain combines TRBV12-3 or TRBV12-4 with TRBJ1-2, with D perhaps TRBD1 (5 bases). Sequenced: blood, either unsorted or a sorted T cell fraction (not recorded which). This clonotype originated in a male donor with ankylosing spondylitis. The CDR3 loop reads CASSPNLGHGYGYTF. In DNA form, the CDR3 reads TGTGCCAGCAGTCCGAACTTGGGGCATGGCTATGGCTACACCTTC.